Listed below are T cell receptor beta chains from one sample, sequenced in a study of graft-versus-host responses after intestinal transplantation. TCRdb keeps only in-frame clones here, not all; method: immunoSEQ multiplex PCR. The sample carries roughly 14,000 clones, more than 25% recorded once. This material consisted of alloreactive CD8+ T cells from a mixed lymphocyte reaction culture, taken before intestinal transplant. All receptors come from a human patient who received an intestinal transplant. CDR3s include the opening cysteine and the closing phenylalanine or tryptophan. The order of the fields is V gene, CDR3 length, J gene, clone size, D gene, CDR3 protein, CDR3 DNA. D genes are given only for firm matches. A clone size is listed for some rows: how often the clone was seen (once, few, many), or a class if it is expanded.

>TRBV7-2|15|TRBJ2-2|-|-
CASSLGYGYTGELFF
TGTGCCAGCAGCTTAGGATATGGCTACACCGGGGAGCTGTTTTTT
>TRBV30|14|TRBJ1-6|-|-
CAWSGGVSNSPLHF
TGTGCCTGGAGCGGAGGGGTTAGCAATTCACCCCTCCACTTT
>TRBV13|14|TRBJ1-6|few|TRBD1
CASSEQGANSPLHF
TGTGCCAGCAGCGAACAGGGGGCTAATTCACCCCTCCACTTT
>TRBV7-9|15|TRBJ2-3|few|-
CASSSLGGSTDTQYF
TGTGCCAGCAGCTCCCTGGGGGGAAGCACAGATACGCAGTATTTT
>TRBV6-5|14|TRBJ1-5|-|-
CASSGQSINQPQHF
TGTGCCAGCAGTGGACAGTCCATCAATCAGCCCCAGCATTTT
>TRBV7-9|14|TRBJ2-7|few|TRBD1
CASSLFQGAEEQYF
TGTGCCAGCAGCTTATTCCAGGGGGCTGAAGAGCAGTACTTC
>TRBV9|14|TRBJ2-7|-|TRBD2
CASSVDGGAYEQYF
TGTGCCAGCAGCGTAGACGGGGGGGCCTACGAGCAGTACTTC
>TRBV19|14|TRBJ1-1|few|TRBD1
CASTWTGYGTEAFF
TGTGCCAGTACGTGGACAGGGTACGGCACTGAAGCTTTCTTT
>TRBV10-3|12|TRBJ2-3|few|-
CAISERADTQYF
TGTGCCATCAGTGAACGGGCAGATACGCAGTATTTT
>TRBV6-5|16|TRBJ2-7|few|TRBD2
CASSYSASGVLIQQYF
TGTGCCAGCAGTTATTCGGCTAGCGGGGTCCTTATCCAGCAGTACTTC
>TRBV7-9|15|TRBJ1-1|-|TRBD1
CASSLGPGGNTEAFF
TGTGCCAGCAGCTTAGGTCCAGGGGGCAACACTGAAGCTTTCTTT
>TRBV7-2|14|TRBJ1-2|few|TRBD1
CASSPGQGNYGYTF
TGTGCCAGCAGCCCTGGACAGGGGAACTATGGCTACACCTTC
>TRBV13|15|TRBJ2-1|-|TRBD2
CASNERGGLYNEQFF
TGTGCCAGCAATGAGCGGGGGGGCCTCTACAATGAGCAGTTCTTC
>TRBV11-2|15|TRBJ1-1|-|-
CASSFGGLGNTEAFF
TGTGCCAGCAGCTTCGGGGGGCTGGGGAACACTGAAGCTTTCTTT
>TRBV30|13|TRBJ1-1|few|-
CAWATQGYTEAFF
TGTGCCTGGGCGACCCAGGGTTACACTGAAGCTTTCTTT
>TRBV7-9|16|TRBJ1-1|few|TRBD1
CASSSTRDSPNTEAFF
TGTGCCAGCAGCTCGACGCGGGACAGCCCGAACACTGAAGCTTTCTTT
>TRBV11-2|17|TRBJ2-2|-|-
CASSSPIREIDTGELFF
TGTGCCAGCAGCTCCCCGATCAGGGAAATCGACACCGGGGAGCTGTTTTTT
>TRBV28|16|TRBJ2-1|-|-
CASTFPGADSYNEQFF
TGTGCCAGCACCTTCCCAGGCGCCGACTCCTACAATGAGCAGTTCTTC
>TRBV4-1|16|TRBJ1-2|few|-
CASSQVGGAPNYGYTF
TGCGCCAGCAGCCAAGTCGGCGGAGCACCTAACTATGGCTACACCTTC
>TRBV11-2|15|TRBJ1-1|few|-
CASSLGRQGRTEAFF
TGTGCCAGCAGCTTAGGTCGGCAGGGTAGAACTGAAGCTTTCTTT
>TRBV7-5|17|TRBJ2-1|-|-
CARSYKSSGVPHNEQFF
TGTGCCAGAAGCTACAAGTCTAGCGGGGTGCCCCACAATGAGCAGTTCTTC
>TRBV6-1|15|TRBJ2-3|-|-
CASTLRRSSTDTQYF
TGTGCCAGCACCCTGAGGCGGTCTAGCACAGATACGCAGTATTTT